These 10 T cell receptor beta chains were all obtained from the same sample, sequenced in a study of CXCR3-negative and CXCR3-positive naive CD8 T cells (dated by TCRdb to the late 2010s). TCRdb shows the sequencer as NextSeq 550. The Human TCR Profiling Kit (MiLaboratory) was used to prepare UMI-labeled 5' RACE TRB cDNA libraries. Once TCRdb had reprocessed the reads, it stored one entry per CDR3 protein sequence and supplied no DNA. The table for this sample shows 100,000 to 150,000 distinct CDR3 sequences. The ten biggest clones cover 0.29% of the sample. Sequenced material: naive CXCR3- CD8+ T cells from blood. What the cell subset or site label conveys for this sample: CD45RO-CCR7+CD27+CD95- naive CD8+ T cells lacking CXCR3 (TNR3-). Receptor source: a human donor in good health. Some clones in this sample may be carry-over from other donors' samples.

The genes are TRBV20-1 and TRBJ2-7; TCRdb's D gene call, TRBD2, goes unchecked for lack of DNA. The CDR3 has 15 amino acids. Germline V gene data show CDR1 as DFQATT and CDR2 as SNEGSKA (reference sequence). The CDR3 protein is CSARDVTSGTYEQYF.

The chain joins TRBV12-3 or TRBV12-4 to TRBJ2-1; the TRBD1 assignment by TCRdb is unverifiable without DNA. This CDR3 is built from 15 residues. The CDR3 loop reads CASSFRTGGLDEQFF.

The rearrangement links TRBV3-1 to TRBJ2-1. The CDR3 is 16 residues long. Germline V gene data show CDR1 as LGHDT and CDR2 as YNNKEL (reference sequence). The CDR3 here is CASSQEGVPPYNEQFF.

The chain is built from TRBV28 and TRBJ2-7. From germline, CDR1 is MDHEN and CDR2 SYDVKM. This CDR3 has 11 amino acids. CDR3: CASSLAAEQYF.

The rearrangement joins TRBV7-9 to TRBJ2-7. The germline V gene has CDR1 SEHNR and CDR2 FQNEAQ (reference sequence). The CDR3 runs to 16 residues. The chain's CDR3 is CASSPQRGGNAYEQYF.

The chain recombines TRBV9 with TRBJ1-6. This CDR3 contains 17 residues. Germline V gene data show CDR1 as SGDLS and CDR2 as YYNGEE. The CDR3 spells CASSVAVLPPDNSPLHF. Full variable domain (missing parts from reference TRBV9 and TRBJ1-6): DSGVTQTPKHLITATGQRVTLRCSPRSGDLSVYWYQQSLDQGLQFLIQYYNGEERAKGNILERFSAQQFPDLHSELNLSSLELGDSALYFCASSVAVLPPDNSPLHFGNGTRLTVT.

The chain is built from TRBV4-3 and TRBJ2-5. Germline V gene lookup returns CDR1 LGHNA and CDR2 YSLEER. The CDR3 consists of 16 residues. The chain's CDR3 is CASSQDRTRYQETQYF.

The genes are TRBV9 and TRBJ2-1; TCRdb reports TRBD2, a call that lacks DNA to check it against. Germline loops: CDR1 SGDLS, CDR2 YYNGEE. This CDR3 contains 14 residues. The CDR3 loop is CASSGDALYNEQFF. The variable domain in full, with the rest retrieved from reference TRBV9 and TRBJ2-1, is DSGVTQTPKHLITATGQRVTLRCSPRSGDLSVYWYQQSLDQGLQFLIQYYNGEERAKGNILERFSAQQFPDLHSELNLSSLELGDSALYFCASSGDALYNEQFFGPGTRLTVL.

This rearrangement joins TRBV28 to TRBJ2-5; TCRdb designates TRBD2, a call that cannot be tested without DNA. The CDR3 contains 15 residues. CDR1 is MDHEN, CDR2 SYDVKM, per germline. The CDR3 spells CASSPPGGKEETQYF.

V gene TRBV28 combines with J gene TRBJ2-3; as DNA is missing, the TRBD2 call by TCRdb cannot be tested. The CDR3 loop spans 16 amino acids. Germline V lookup: CDR1 MDHEN, CDR2 SYDVKM. Here the CDR3 reads CASRRIAGGGTDTQYF.